These 19 T cell receptor beta chains share one sample of origin, sequenced in a study of blood T cell repertoires in COVID-19. Method: immunoSEQ multiplex PCR; TCRdb's copy keeps in-frame clones and lacks some. The table includes about 330,000 clones, around 87% detected once. Sample: PBMCs or T cells enriched from blood (not recorded which). The receptors derive from a woman under 40 who had recovered from COVID-19.

The rearrangement joins TRBV27 to TRBJ2-7, with D perhaps matching TRBD1 (5 bases). The CDR3 length is 14 residues. Germline CDR1 is MNHEY and CDR2 is SMNVEV (reference sequence). Trimming pared 3 bases from V and 2 bases from J, leaving 11 bases between. CDR3 nucleotides: TGTGCCAGCAGTTTCAGGGCCCGTCCCTACGAGCAGTACTTC. Translated: CASSFRARPYEQYF.

The chain joins TRBV5-6 to TRBJ2-1; the match to TRBD2 covers 13 bases. V shed 3 bases and J 6 bases; nucleotides not matched to a gene: 3. Germline V CDR1 and CDR2: SGHDT, YYEEEE. CDR3 length equals 15 residues. The CDR3 sequence is CASSWGLAGINEQFF. The CDR3 coding sequence is TGTGCCAGCAGCTGGGGACTAGCGGGGATCAATGAGCAGTTCTTC.

This chain joins TRBV7-2 and TRBJ1-3; tentatively, D is TRBD1 (5 bases). CDR3 length: 15 residues. Trimming pared 4 bases from V and 0 bases from J, leaving 10 bases between. Germline values: CDR1 SGHTA, CDR2 FQGNSA. CDR3 nucleotide sequence: TGTGCCAGCAGCTGGGGGGTGGACTCTGGAAACACCATATATTTT. Its translation: CASSWGVDSGNTIYF.

This rearrangement joins TRBV19 to TRBJ2-1, with 10 bases lining up with TRBD2. The germline V gene has CDR1 LNHDA and CDR2 SQIVND (reference sequence). This CDR3 comprises 18 residues. V shed 3 bases and J 2 bases; nucleotides not matched to a gene: 10. For the CDR3, the DNA is TGTGCCAGTAGTATCGGGGCTAGCGGGGGCCTGACCTACAATGAGCAGTTCTTC. Amino acids: CASSIGASGGLTYNEQFF. Based on the CDR3 plus reference TRBV19 and TRBJ2-1, the full variable domain is DGGITQSPKYLFRKEGQNVTLSCEQNLNHDAMYWYRQDPGQGLRLIYYSQIVNDFQKGDIAEGYSVSREKKESFPLTVTSAQKNPTAFYLCASSIGASGGLTYNEQFFGPGTRLTVL.

This chain links TRBV11-1 with TRBJ1-2; D might be TRBD1 (6 bases). In germline, CDR1 is SGHAT, CDR2 FQDESV (reference sequence). Trimming took off 5 bases at V and 5 bases at J, with 12 bases between the two ends. The CDR3 is 13 residues long. Here the CDR3 reads CASSGQIGYGYTF. CDR3 bases: TGTGCCAGCAGCGGACAGATAGGATATGGCTACACCTTC. Based on the CDR3 plus reference TRBV11-1 and TRBJ1-2, the full variable domain is EAEVAQSPRYKITEKSQAVAFWCDPISGHATLYWYRQILGQGPELLVQFQDESVVDDSQLPKDRFSAERLKGVDSTLKIQPAELGDSAMYLCASSGQIGYGYTFGSGTRLTVV.

This sequence joins TRBV7-8 and TRBJ1-3; D uncertain. This CDR3 contains 16 residues. Deletions cut 3 bases from V and 0 bases from J, with 12 bases between. Germline V lookup: CDR1 SGHVS, CDR2 FQNEAQ. CDR3 loop: CASSFLRSSSGNTIYF. The CDR3 nucleotides read TGTGCCAGCAGCTTCCTTAGATCGAGCTCTGGAAACACCATATATTTT.

The V gene is TRBV27, the J gene TRBJ2-5; 14 bases map to TRBD2. The CDR3 is 15 amino acids. Germline V gene data show CDR1 as MNHEY and CDR2 as SMNVEV (reference sequence). V trimming: 5 bases; J trimming: 5 bases; junction bases outside the gene matches: 4. DNA of the CDR3: TGTGCCAGCAGTCGACTAGCGGGGGGGCTGGAGACCCAGTACTTC. Translation gives CASSRLAGGLETQYF.

The rearrangement joins TRBV27 to TRBJ1-1; TRBD1 matches at 7 bases. CDR1 and CDR2 (germline): MNHEY, SMNVEV (reference sequence). The CDR3 extends over 14 amino acids. J lost 2 bases, V lost 5 bases, and 5 bases had no gene match. The CDR3 DNA reads TGTGCCAGCAGTACGTCAGGGGGAAACACTGAAGCTTTCTTT. It yields the protein CASSTSGGNTEAFF.

The chain carries TRBV5-4 and TRBJ1-4, with 9 positions matching TRBD1. V was clipped by 5 bases and J by 8 bases; unmatched bases: 7. Germline-derived CDR1 and CDR2 are SGHNT and YYREEE (reference sequence). The CDR3 contains 14 residues. CDR3 nucleotides: TGTGCCAGCAGTGACAGGGGGGGGAACGAAAAACTGTTTTTT. It codes for CASSDRGGNEKLFF.

By share, this clone counts as medium-sized (0.01 to 0.1%). The gene calls are TRBV6-4 and TRBJ2-3, with 10 bases identical to TRBD1. Germline V gene lookup returns CDR1 MRHNA and CDR2 SNTAGT. The CDR3 sequence is 15 residues long. The junction had 1 base not matched to a gene; V was cut back by 0 bases and J by 4 bases. This chain's CDR3 is CASSDSTGGPDTQYF. The DNA of the CDR3 is TGTGCCAGCAGTGACTCGACAGGGGGCCCAGATACGCAGTATTTT.

The V call is TRBV3-1 (or the pseudogene TRBV3-2), the J call TRBJ1-5; D possibly corresponds to TRBD1 (6 bases). This CDR3 comprises 16 residues. V lost 4 bases, J lost 8 bases, and 21 bases lay in between. Germline V gene sequence: CDR1 LGHDT, CDR2 YNNKEL (reference sequence). The CDR3, as DNA: TGTGCCAGCAGCCCCAATCTGGCAGGGGCGGGTGAGCCCCAGCATTTT. Translation gives CASSPNLAGAGEPQHF.

This clone was recorded once. CDR3 sequence reads: CASRSGQWYTEAFF. The DNA of the CDR3 is TGTGCAAGTCGCTCGGGACAGTGGTACACTGAAGCTTTCTTT. V usage is TRBV12-2 and J usage is TRBJ1-1; TRBD1 was called by the table and not checked on the DNA. TRBV12-2 corresponds to a pseudogene. This CDR3 has 14 amino acids.

The J gene is TRBJ2-7, the V gene TRBV28; TRBD2 matches at 8 bases. The germline V gene has CDR1 MDHEN and CDR2 SYDVKM. V was pared by 4 bases and J by 2 bases, with 16 bases of the junction left unmatched. This CDR3 has 18 residues. CDR3 loop: CASSSPFRAGEVAYEQYF. For the CDR3, the DNA is TGTGCCAGCAGTTCACCCTTTAGAGCGGGGGAGGTGGCCTACGAGCAGTACTTC.

The gene calls are TRBV18 and TRBJ1-3; D possibly corresponds to TRBD1 (5 bases). The CDR3 has 17 residues. Trimming took off 4 bases at V and 0 bases at J, with 16 bases between the two ends. CDR1 KGHSH and CDR2 LQKENI come from the germline V gene. The CDR3 DNA reads TGTGCCAGCTCACGGACCCAGACAGTTAACTCTGGAAACACCATATATTTT. Protein product: CASSRTQTVNSGNTIYF.

A few counts support this clone. The gene calls are TRBV7-9 and TRBJ2-7; 7 bases are a match to TRBD1. Per the germline V gene, CDR1 is SEHNR and CDR2 is FQNEAQ (reference sequence). Losses at the gene ends were 8 bases for V and 2 bases for J; bases not matched to a gene: 0. The CDR3 length is 11 residues. For the CDR3, the DNA is TGTGCCAGCCAGGGGGCCTACGAGCAGTACTTC. It specifies CASQGAYEQYF.

This CDR3 is CASSLQGAGRLEQYF. CDR3 DNA sequence: TGTGCCAGCAGCTTACAGGGGGCGGGTAGACTCGAGCAGTACTTC. V gene TRBV6-5 combines with J gene TRBJ2-7; 9 bases are a match to TRBD1. This CDR3 has 15 residues. V trimming: 6 bases; J trimming: 6 bases; junction bases outside the gene matches: 12. Per germline, CDR1 MNHEY and CDR2 SVGAGI.

The chain is built from TRBV7-9 and TRBJ2-7, with 10 bases aligning to TRBD1. The germline V gene has CDR1 SEHNR and CDR2 FQNEAQ (reference sequence). The J segment lost 4 bases and the V segment lost 5 bases, leaving 5 bases of the junction unmatched. The CDR3 consists of 14 residues. The CDR3 sequence: CASSSWDRGYEQYF. CDR3 DNA: TGTGCCAGCAGCAGTTGGGACAGGGGATACGAGCAGTACTTC.

The V call is TRBV7-2, the J call TRBJ1-2, with TRBD1 matching over 7 bases. The CDR3 length is 14 residues. Germline V gene sequence: CDR1 SGHTA, CDR2 FQGNSA. The V gene end was trimmed by 4 bases and the J gene end by 7 bases; junction bases not matched to a gene: 9. The CDR3 protein is CASSYRQGGVGYTF. The CDR3 coding sequence is TGTGCCAGCAGCTACCGACAGGGAGGAGTTGGCTACACCTTC.

The rearrangement joins TRBV19 to TRBJ2-1; no clear D. The germline V and J ends were trimmed by 0 bases and 7 bases, with 7 bases remaining between them. CDR1 is LNHDA and CDR2 is SQIVND in the germline V gene (reference sequence). The CDR3 covers 13 residues. In DNA form, the CDR3 reads TGTGCCAGTAGTATAGATCGTTATAATGAGCAGTTCTTC. Translation: CASSIDRYNEQFF.